A single sample is the source of the 32 T cell receptor beta chains below, sequenced in a study of spatial heterogeneity in lung cancer. These receptors' targets are unknown. Time point defined: sample taken at primary tumor resection. Each CDR3 protein is one row after TCRdb ran MiXCR on the 5' RACE reads. Of about 100,000 distinct CDR3 sequences listed, 3.5% to 5% are singletons. Study-wide results and limits: Within tumors, counts of expanded alpha and beta TCRs tracked tumor mutation counts.

The sequenced sample was lung tumor tissue, obtained at surgery. These receptor sequences come from a male donor with early-stage non-small cell lung cancer.

This clonotype was observed many times. J is TRBJ2-6 and V is TRBV21-1. TRBV21-1 is a pseudogene. The CDR3 sequence is 15 residues long. CDR3 protein: CASSRVRSGANVLTF. The CDR3 DNA sequence: TGTGCCAGCAGCAGGGTGCGCTCTGGGGCCAACGTCCTGACTTTC.

This clonotype was recorded at least ten times. The rearrangement joins TRBV11-3 to TRBJ2-1; no reliable D call. V shed 1 base and J shed 8 bases, with 3 bases lying between them. CDR1 and CDR2 (germline): SGHNT, YENEEA. This CDR3 comprises 11 residues. DNA of the CDR3: TGTGCCAGCAGCTTAGGCCATGAGCAGTTCTTC. Translation gives CASSLGHEQFF. The entire variable domain, with the rest obtained from reference TRBV11-3 and TRBJ2-1, is as follows: EAGVVQSPRYKIIEKKQPVAFWCNPISGHNTLYWYLQNLGQGPELLIRYENEEAVDDSQLPKDRFSAERLKGVDSTLKIQPAELGDSAVYLCASSLGHEQFFGPGTRLTVL.

This clonotype appeared many times. J is TRBJ2-1 and V is TRBV12-3 or TRBV12-4; D possibly corresponds to TRBD2 (6 bases). This CDR3 region has 15 residues. V lost 5 bases to trimming and J lost 5 bases, with 16 bases between them. The CDR3 DNA follows: TGTGCCAGCAGTCAAAGGAGGGCCCTGGACAATGAGCAGTTCTTC. This translates into CASSQRRALDNEQFF.

The chain couples TRBV28 to TRBJ1-1; D is perhaps TRBD1 (6 bases). The CDR3 totals 15 residues. V gave up 3 bases and J gave up 5 bases, with 16 bases separating them. CDR1 MDHEN and CDR2 SYDVKM come from the germline V gene. CDR3 sequence: CASSFAGGGKTEAFF. The CDR3, as DNA: TGTGCCAGCAGTTTTGCCGGGGGCGGGAAAACTGAAGCTTTCTTT.

The chain uses TRBV2 and TRBJ1-2; possibly TRBD1 for D (6 bases). Germline CDR1 and CDR2: SNHLY and FYNNEI. The CDR3 spans 10 residues. Trimming took 8 bases from V and 6 from J, leaving 7 bases between them. CDR3 bases: TGTGCCAGCGGGACAAATGGCTACACCTTC. Protein product: CASGTNGYTF.

V and J are TRBV28 and TRBJ2-1, with D perhaps TRBD1 (5 bases). CDR1 is MDHEN and CDR2 is SYDVKM in the germline V gene. The CDR3 is 17 residues long. V lost 2 bases to trimming and J lost 4 bases, with 18 bases between them. Here the CDR3 reads CASSLSPRTRNYNEQFF. The CDR3 region has the DNA TGTGCCAGCAGTTTAAGCCCCCGGACAAGGAATTACAATGAGCAGTTCTTC. Supplemented by reference TRBV28 and TRBJ2-1, the full variable domain reads DVKVTQSSRYLVKRTGEKVFLECVQDMDHENMFWYRQDPGLGLRLIYFSYDVKMKEKGDIPEGYSVSREKKERFSLILESASTNQTSMYLCASSLSPRTRNYNEQFFGPGTRLTVL.

This clonotype was picked up many times. The V gene is TRBV7-9, the J gene TRBJ2-1; the match to TRBD2 covers 9 bases. Germline CDR1 is SEHNR and CDR2 is FQNEAQ (reference sequence). V trimming: 10 bases; J trimming: 7 bases; junction bases outside the gene matches: 14. The CDR3 length is 15 residues. This CDR3 reads CAILLVAGVLNEQFF. In DNA form, the CDR3 reads TGTGCCATCCTGCTGGTAGCGGGAGTTCTGAATGAGCAGTTCTTC. The full variable domain, in which reference TRBV7-9 and TRBJ2-1 provide the parts outside the CDR3, is DTGVSQNPRHKITKRGQNVTFRCDPISEHNRLYWYRQTLGQGPEFLTYFQNEAQLEKSRLLSDRFSAERPKGSFSTLEIQRTEQGDSAMYLCAILLVAGVLNEQFFGPGTRLTVL.

Ten or more counts support this clonotype. This chain joins TRBV3-1 and TRBJ1-2, with 7 bases that match TRBD1. Per the germline V gene, CDR1 is LGHDT and CDR2 is YNNKEL (reference sequence). The CDR3 is made up of 14 amino acids. The J segment lost 4 bases and the V segment lost 4 bases, leaving 6 bases of the junction unmatched. The CDR3, as DNA: TGTGCCAGCAGCCCAGACAGGGACTTCTATGGCTACACCTTC. Translating gives CASSPDRDFYGYTF.

This clonotype was found a few times. The rearrangement uses TRBV20-1 and TRBJ2-7, with D perhaps given as TRBD1 or TRBD2 (5 bases each). The CDR3 runs to 13 residues. Germline V gives CDR1 DFQATT, CDR2 SNEGSKA (reference sequence). Trimming shortened V by 7 bases and J by 5 bases, and 18 bases separated the two germline ends. CDR3 coding DNA: TGCAGTGTCCCGGGGCTAGCCGGCCACGAGCAGTACTTC. Protein: CSVPGLAGHEQYF.

This clonotype has a count of ten or more. The chain joins TRBV14 to TRBJ2-3; 7 bases are a match to TRBD1. Germline CDR1 reads SGHDN; CDR2 reads FVKESK. V dropped 0 bases and J dropped 0; count of bases not matched to a gene: 6. This CDR3 contains 17 residues. CDR3 sequence reads: CASSQDQQGMSTDTQYF. In nucleotides, the CDR3 is TGTGCCAGCAGCCAAGATCAACAGGGGATGAGCACAGATACGCAGTATTTT.

This clonotype has at least ten counts. The rearrangement links TRBV5-1 to TRBJ1-1; 7 bases agree with TRBD1. V trimming: 5 bases; J trimming: 0 bases; junction bases outside the gene matches: 4. From germline, CDR1 is SGHRS and CDR2 YFSETQ. There are 14 residues in the CDR3. The CDR3 DNA is TGCGCCAGCAGAATGGGACAGATGAACACTGAAGCTTTCTTT. This sequence encodes CASRMGQMNTEAFF.

The chain joins TRBV5-1 to TRBJ1-1; perhaps TRBD1 as D (6 bases). This CDR3 comprises 15 residues. The germline V gene has CDR1 SGHRS and CDR2 YFSETQ. V was clipped by 0 bases and J by 5 bases, with 14 bases between them. CDR3 sequence (DNA): TGCGCCAGCAGCTTGGCCCGGGGGCCGGGGACTGAAGCTTTCTTT. It specifies CASSLARGPGTEAFF. Combining the CDR3 with reference TRBV5-1 and TRBJ1-1 gives the whole variable domain KAGVTQTPRYLIKTRGQQVTLSCSPISGHRSVSWYQQTPGQGLQFLFEYFSETQRNKGNFPGRFSGRQFSNSRSEMNVSTLELGDSALYLCASSLARGPGTEAFFGQGTRLTVV.

This clonotype was detected ten times or more. This chain links TRBV27 with TRBJ2-2, with unresolved D. Germline-derived CDR1 and CDR2 are MNHEY and SMNVEV (reference sequence). The CDR3 covers 14 residues. V gave up 4 bases and J gave up 1 base, with 7 bases separating them. DNA of the CDR3: TGTGCCAGCAGTTACCGGGTGAACACCGGGGAGCTGTTTTTT. It translates to CASSYRVNTGELFF.

The table lists this clonotype with many counts. V is TRBV4-1 and J is TRBJ2-3; D unresolved. V lost 0 bases and J lost 4, with 8 bases in between. The germline CDR1 and CDR2 sequences are MGHRA and YSYEKL. This CDR3 is built from 14 residues. The CDR3: CASSQERVADTQYF. Here the CDR3 DNA reads TGCGCCAGCAGCCAAGAGCGCGTAGCAGATACGCAGTATTTT.

This clonotype was observed many times. The chain couples TRBV29-1 to TRBJ1-1; D is possibly TRBD1 (5 bases). This CDR3 region has 13 residues. Germline V gene sequence: CDR1 SQVTM, CDR2 ANQGSEA. Deletions cut 7 bases from V and 3 bases from J, with 15 bases between. The CDR3 DNA is TGCAGCGCACAGGTTTCGGTCTACACTGAAGCTTTCTTT. Translated, it gives CSAQVSVYTEAFF. The full variable domain, rest sourced from reference TRBV29-1 and TRBJ1-1, is SAVISQKPSRDICQRGTSLTIQCQVDSQVTMMFWYRQQPGQSLTLIATANQGSEATYESGFVIDKFPISRPNLTFSTLTVSNMSPEDSSIYLCSAQVSVYTEAFFGQGTRLTVV.

This clonotype was counted a few times. The J gene is TRBJ2-7, the V gene TRBV7-9; 8 bases line up with TRBD1. The CDR3 covers 17 residues. The V gene end was trimmed by 3 bases and the J gene end by 5 bases; junction bases not matched to a gene: 15. Germline V gives CDR1 SEHNR, CDR2 FQNEAQ (reference sequence). The CDR3 loop reads CASSLSKIGQGYHEQYF. The CDR3 DNA reads TGTGCCAGCAGCTTGTCAAAAATCGGACAGGGTTACCACGAGCAGTACTTC. Full variable domain (missing parts from reference TRBV7-9 and TRBJ2-7): DTGVSQNPRHKITKRGQNVTFRCDPISEHNRLYWYRQTLGQGPEFLTYFQNEAQLEKSRLLSDRFSAERPKGSFSTLEIQRTEQGDSAMYLCASSLSKIGQGYHEQYFGPGTRLTVT.

This clonotype was seen at least ten times. V gene TRBV5-1 combines with J gene TRBJ2-3, with no clear D. The germline V gene has CDR1 SGHRS and CDR2 YFSETQ. This CDR3 comprises 14 residues. V shed 0 bases and J shed 11 bases, with 16 bases lying between them. CDR3 DNA sequence: TGCGCCAGCAGCTTGGTCACCCAGCGAAGCGAGCAGTATTTT. Its protein is CASSLVTQRSEQYF.

This clonotype was observed at least ten times. V and J are TRBV5-6 and TRBJ1-1, with D unresolved. V lost 5 bases and J lost 6, with 8 bases in between. Germline-derived CDR1 and CDR2 are SGHDT and YYEEEE. The CDR3 loop spans 11 amino acids. The CDR3 DNA follows: TGTGCCAGCAGTGTCGGATCTGAAGCTTTCTTT. Its protein product is CASSVGSEAFF.

The sample holds many counts of this clonotype. The V call is TRBV2, the J call TRBJ2-6; D gene ambiguous. The CDR3 is 14 amino acids. The V gene's germline CDR1 is SNHLY and CDR2 FYNNEI. Trimming took off 9 bases at V and 2 bases at J, with 11 bases between the two ends. CDR3 residues: CASGDRAGANVLTF. The CDR3 DNA sequence: TGTGCCAGTGGAGATCGGGCTGGGGCCAACGTCCTGACTTTC.

This clonotype was recorded at least ten times. V gene TRBV29-1 combines with J gene TRBJ1-1; D perhaps matches TRBD1 (5 bases). This CDR3 has 13 residues. Germline CDR1 and CDR2: SQVTM and ANQGSEA. V gave up 1 base and J gave up 4 bases, with 10 bases separating them. The CDR3 nucleotides are TGCAGCGTTGAAGGACAGAGGGGCACTGAAGCTTTCTTT. It yields the protein CSVEGQRGTEAFF.

This clonotype was seen at least ten times. Written as DNA, the CDR3 is TGTGCCAGCAGCGTCCACTCTGGGGCCAACGTCCTGACTTTC. This gives the protein CASSVHSGANVLTF. The J gene is TRBJ2-6, the V gene TRBV11-2; D not certain. V lost 5 bases, J lost 0 bases, and 5 bases lay in between. The CDR3 runs 14 residues. The germline V gene encodes CDR1 SGHAT and CDR2 FQNNGV.

There are many counts of this clonotype. The CDR3 protein is CASSLSLRGAGDTQYF. In DNA form, the CDR3 reads TGTGCCAGCAGTTTAAGCCTTAGAGGGGCGGGTGATACGCAGTATTTT. The chain is built from TRBV28 and TRBJ2-3; either TRBD1 or TRBD2 may supply D (5 bases each). Looked up from germline, CDR1 is MDHEN and CDR2 is SYDVKM. V lost 2 bases to trimming and J lost 6 bases, with 18 bases between them. The CDR3 totals 16 residues.

There are many counts of this clonotype. The chain combines TRBV4-1 with TRBJ2-3; no reliable D call. This CDR3 has 15 amino acids. V shed 4 bases and J shed 1 base, with 12 bases lying between them. CDR1 and CDR2 (germline): MGHRA, YSYEKL. The CDR3 DNA reads as TGCGCCAGCAGCCGGACGTTAGCCCGCACAGATACGCAGTATTTT. As protein: CASSRTLARTDTQYF.

This clonotype was counted ten times or more. The chain combines TRBV5-6 with TRBJ1-1, with 7 bases that match TRBD1. The CDR3 extends over 14 amino acids. V shed 4 bases and J 4 bases; nucleotides not matched to a gene: 7. The germline V gene encodes CDR1 SGHDT and CDR2 YYEEEE. The CDR3 here is CASSEDRRPTEAFF. Here the CDR3 DNA reads TGTGCCAGCAGCGAGGACAGGCGGCCCACTGAAGCTTTCTTT.

This clonotype was seen at least ten times. The chain is built from TRBV2 and TRBJ2-1; TRBD1 is a possible D gene (6 bases). Germline CDR1 is SNHLY and CDR2 is FYNNEI. CDR3 length: 14 residues. Between the trimmed V and J ends, which lost 2 bases and 8 bases, there was a span of 13 bases. CDR3 coding DNA: TGTGCCAGCAGTGAACGAACCGGGACATATGAGCAGTTCTTC. The encoded protein is CASSERTGTYEQFF.

This clonotype came up many times. CDR3 in amino acids: CASSPAGAGGNTIYF. The CDR3 coding sequence is TGCGCCAGCAGCCCCGCCGGGGCAGGTGGAAACACCATATATTTT. V gene TRBV5-1 combines with J gene TRBJ1-3; D perhaps matches TRBD1 (5 bases). The CDR3 sequence is 15 residues long. The germline V and J ends were trimmed by 4 bases and 3 bases, with 14 bases remaining between them. CDR1 is SGHRS and CDR2 is YFSETQ in the germline V gene.

This clonotype has a count of ten or more. The CDR3 region is CASSKARRYQETQYF. CDR3 nucleotide sequence: TGTGCCAGCAGCAAAGCGAGGCGGTACCAAGAGACCCAGTACTTC. The rearrangement uses TRBV21-1 and TRBJ2-5. TRBV21-1 is deemed a pseudogene. This CDR3 comprises 15 residues.

Many counts were recorded for this clonotype. CDR3 coding DNA: TGTGCCAGCAGCAACAGGGTCCAAGAGACCCAGTACTTC. Protein: CASSNRVQETQYF. The chain links TRBV11-2 to TRBJ2-5, with D tentatively TRBD1 (6 bases). Germline V gene sequence: CDR1 SGHAT, CDR2 FQNNGV. V shed 5 bases and J shed 1 base, with 8 bases lying between them. This CDR3 comprises 13 residues.

This clonotype came up many times. The chain recombines TRBV27 with TRBJ2-6; D possibly corresponds to TRBD1 (5 bases). V lost 7 bases, J lost 8 bases, and 12 bases lay in between. The CDR3 sequence is 13 residues long. CDR1 is MNHEY and CDR2 is SMNVEV in the germline V gene (reference sequence). CDR3 amino acids: CASTPQGTNVLTF. The CDR3 DNA reads as TGTGCCAGCACCCCGCAGGGTACCAACGTCCTGACTTTC.

This clonotype was picked up many times. This sequence joins TRBV20-1 and TRBJ2-3; 11 nucleotides line up with TRBD2. With V trimmed by 0 bases and J by 9 bases, 8 bases remained unmatched. The CDR3 has 15 residues. The germline V gene encodes CDR1 DFQATT and CDR2 SNEGSKA (reference sequence). The CDR3 DNA follows: TGCAGTGCTAGAGATACTAGCGGGAGTGGGTGGACGCAGTATTTT. Its protein is CSARDTSGSGWTQYF.

This clonotype has a count of ten or more. The chain has TRBV3-1 and TRBJ2-7; 9 nucleotides match TRBD2. The CDR3 length is 16 residues. The J segment lost 2 bases and the V segment lost 3 bases, leaving 8 bases of the junction unmatched. Germline V gives CDR1 LGHDT, CDR2 YNNKEL (reference sequence). CDR3: CASSQGMIAGAYEQYF. The CDR3 region has the DNA TGTGCCAGCAGCCAGGGTATGATAGCGGGAGCCTACGAGCAGTACTTC.

This clonotype was detected ten times or more. The chain joins TRBV6-5 to TRBJ1-1, with D maybe TRBD1 (5 bases). The germline V and J ends were trimmed by 1 base and 1 base, with 10 bases remaining between them. The CDR3 is 15 amino acids. Germline CDR1 and CDR2: MNHEY and SVGAGI. For the CDR3, the DNA is TGTGCCAGCAGTTACTTCCGCGGGGCGAACACTGAAGCTTTCTTT. The encoded protein is CASSYFRGANTEAFF.